The 5 T cell receptor beta chains below all came from one sample that was sequenced in a study of blood T cell repertoires in COVID-19. Data came from immunoSEQ multiplex PCR; TCRdb stores just in-frame clones and leaves some out. The sample carries more than 85,000 clones, around 80% recorded once. The sequencing input was peripheral blood. All receptors come from a man aged 60-69 years with active or convalescent COVID-19.

CDR3 region: CACSLGGIYEQYF. The DNA of the CDR3 is TGTGCCTGTTCCCTGGGGGGGATTTACGAGCAGTACTTC. The V gene is TRBV30, the J gene TRBJ2-7; TRBD2 aligns across 7 bases. The CDR3 extends over 13 amino acids. J lost 4 bases, V lost 6 bases, and 9 bases had no gene match. Per the germline V gene, CDR1 is GTSNPN and CDR2 is SVGIG (reference sequence).

A note on this clone: At one end the junction does not follow the germline gene, possibly because of a read error. This sequence joins TRBV3-1 (or the pseudogene TRBV3-2) and TRBJ2-7; TRBD1 agrees at 11 bases. The germline V gene encodes CDR1 LGHDT and CDR2 YNNKEL (reference sequence). The CDR3 runs 14 residues. For the CDR3, the DNA is TGTGCCAGCAGCTGGACAGGGGGCTCCGACGAGCAGTACTTC. Its protein product is CASSWTGGSDEQYF.

The chain combines TRBV7-2 with TRBJ1-2; D not resolved. This CDR3 has 16 amino acids. Germline V gives CDR1 SGHTA, CDR2 FQGNSA. Trimming stripped 1 base from V and 5 bases from J, with 17 bases between. DNA of the CDR3: TGTGCCAGCAGCTTAGTCGCGGGCGCTAGTTCTTATGGCTACACCTTC. Translation: CASSLVAGASSYGYTF.

This chain joins TRBV6-2 or TRBV6-3 and TRBJ1-5, with 12 bases that match TRBD1. The CDR3 runs 17 residues. Per the germline V gene, CDR1 is MNHEY and CDR2 is SVGEGT. Germline trimming cut 5 bases from V and 0 bases from J; bases unmatched to any gene: 5. The CDR3 bases are TGTGCCAGCAGTGACAGGGACAGGGGGCCTAGCAATCAGCCCCAGCATTTT. It translates to CASSDRDRGPSNQPQHF.

The J gene is TRBJ2-6, the V gene TRBV2, with D possibly matching TRBD1 (6 bases). The germline V gene has CDR1 SNHLY and CDR2 FYNNEI. The germline V and J ends were trimmed by 1 base and 4 bases, with 11 bases remaining between them. The CDR3 is 16 residues long. CDR3 sequence: CASSEVNRVGANVLTF. In DNA, the CDR3 is TGTGCCAGCAGTGAAGTAAACAGGGTCGGGGCCAACGTCCTGACTTTC.